This T cell receptor beta chain was identified in a study of shared clonotypes between healthy human individuals. In the naive CD8 group, cells lacked CD45RO and were positively selected for CCR7, so terminally differentiated effector memory CD45RA+ cells were left out. The length of the CDR3 is 13 residues. V shed 6 bases and J 8 bases; nucleotides not matched to a gene: 9. Per the germline V gene, CDR1 is MDHEN and CDR2 is SYDVKM. Sequencing used immunoSEQ multiplex PCR; TCRdb keeps in-frame clones, though not all of them. The sample holds around 640,000 clones, 95% to 97% seen once. The chain has TRBV28 and TRBJ1-2; 7 bases are a match to TRBD1. Sequenced material: naive CD8+ T cells sorted from blood. This TCR came from a young woman in good health. CDR3 nucleotide sequence: TGTGCCAGCAGCCCTGACAGGGCTTTAGGCTACACCTTC. Its protein product is CASSPDRALGYTF.